This T cell receptor (beta chain) derives from a study of blood T cell repertoires in COVID-19. The wider study: Italy, Spain and the United States were the sources of the convalescent and acute COVID-19 samples.

Germline assignment: CDR1 LNHNV and CDR2 YYDKDF (reference sequence). The length of the CDR3 is 19 residues. Losses at the gene ends were 3 bases for V and 1 base for J; bases not matched to a gene: 8. Method: immunoSEQ multiplex PCR; TCRdb's copy keeps in-frame clones and lacks some. The sample carries 430,000 or so clones, approximately 87% recorded once. This study enrolled people aged roughly 18 to 89 from about two dozen US geographic areas. Participants reported their clinical history, and cohort assignment relied on those reports. Cohort 3 recovery required two negative PCRs, clearance, or symptom resolution.

The sample was PBMCs or T cells enriched from blood (not recorded which). The clonotype originates from a woman in her forties who had recovered from COVID-19. The gene calls are TRBV15 and TRBJ2-4; the match to TRBD2 covers 14 bases. The CDR3 loop is CATSSRLAGGPGAKNIQYF. The CDR3 DNA sequence: TGTGCCACCAGCAGTCGACTAGCGGGAGGGCCCGGGGCCAAAAACATTCAGTACTTC.